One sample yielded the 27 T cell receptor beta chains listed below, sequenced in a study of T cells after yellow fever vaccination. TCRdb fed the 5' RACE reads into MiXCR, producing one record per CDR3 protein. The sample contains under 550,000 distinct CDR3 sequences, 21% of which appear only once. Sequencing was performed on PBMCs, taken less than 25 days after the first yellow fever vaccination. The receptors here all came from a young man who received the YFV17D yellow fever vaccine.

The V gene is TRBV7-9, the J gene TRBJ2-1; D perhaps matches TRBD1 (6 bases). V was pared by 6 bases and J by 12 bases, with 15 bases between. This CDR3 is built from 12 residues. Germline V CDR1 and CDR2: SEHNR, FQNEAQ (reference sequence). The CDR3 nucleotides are TGTGCCAGCAGTCATCAGGGACACGGGCAGTTCTTC. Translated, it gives CASSHQGHGQFF.

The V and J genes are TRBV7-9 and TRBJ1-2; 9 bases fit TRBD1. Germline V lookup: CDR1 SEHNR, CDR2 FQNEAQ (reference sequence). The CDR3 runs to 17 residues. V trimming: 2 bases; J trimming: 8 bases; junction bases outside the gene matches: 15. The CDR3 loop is CASSLNIGTGNFGGYTF. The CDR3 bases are TGTGCCAGCAGCTTAAACATCGGGACAGGGAATTTTGGCGGCTACACCTTC.

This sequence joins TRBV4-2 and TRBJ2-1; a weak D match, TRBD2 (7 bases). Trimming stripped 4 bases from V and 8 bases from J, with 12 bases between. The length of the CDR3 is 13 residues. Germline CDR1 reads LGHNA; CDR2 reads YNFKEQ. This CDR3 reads CASSRGGSDEQFF. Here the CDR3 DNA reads TGTGCCAGCAGCCGGGGGGGCTCGGATGAGCAGTTCTTC.

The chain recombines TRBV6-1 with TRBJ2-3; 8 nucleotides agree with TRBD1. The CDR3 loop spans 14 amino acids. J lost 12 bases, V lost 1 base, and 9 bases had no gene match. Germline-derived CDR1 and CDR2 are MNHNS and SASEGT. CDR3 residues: CASSEVIRAGGQYF. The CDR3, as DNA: TGTGCCAGCAGTGAAGTAATTAGGGCAGGGGGCCAGTATTTT.

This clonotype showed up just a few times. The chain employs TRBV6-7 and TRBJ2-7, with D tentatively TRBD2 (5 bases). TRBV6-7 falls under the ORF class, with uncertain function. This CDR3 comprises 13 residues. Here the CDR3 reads CVLGVGVGYEQYF. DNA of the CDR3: TGTGTCCTGGGAGTAGGTGTCGGCTACGAGCAGTACTTC.

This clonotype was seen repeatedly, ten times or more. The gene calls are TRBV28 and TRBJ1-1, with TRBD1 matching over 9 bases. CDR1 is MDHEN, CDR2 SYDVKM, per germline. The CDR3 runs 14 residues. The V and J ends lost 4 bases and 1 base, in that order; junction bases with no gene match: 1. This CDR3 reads CASSSGQGNTEAFF. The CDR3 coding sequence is TGTGCCAGCAGTTCGGGACAGGGGAACACTGAAGCTTTCTTT. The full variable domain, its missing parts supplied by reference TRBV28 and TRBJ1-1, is DVKVTQSSRYLVKRTGEKVFLECVQDMDHENMFWYRQDPGLGLRLIYFSYDVKMKEKGDIPEGYSVSREKKERFSLILESASTNQTSMYLCASSSGQGNTEAFFGQGTRLTVV.

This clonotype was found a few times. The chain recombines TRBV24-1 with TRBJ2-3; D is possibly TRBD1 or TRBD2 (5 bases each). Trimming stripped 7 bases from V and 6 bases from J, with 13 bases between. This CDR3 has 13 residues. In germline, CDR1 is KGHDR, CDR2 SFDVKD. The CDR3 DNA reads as TGTGCCACCAGGGGGACCGGTGCCGATACGCAGTATTTT. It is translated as CATRGTGADTQYF.

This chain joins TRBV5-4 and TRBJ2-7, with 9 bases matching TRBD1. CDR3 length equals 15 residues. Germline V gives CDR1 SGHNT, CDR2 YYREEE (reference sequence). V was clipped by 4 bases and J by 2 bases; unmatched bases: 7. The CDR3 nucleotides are TGTGCCAGCAGCCGGGGACAGGGTCTAACCTACGAGCAGTACTTC. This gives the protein CASSRGQGLTYEQYF.

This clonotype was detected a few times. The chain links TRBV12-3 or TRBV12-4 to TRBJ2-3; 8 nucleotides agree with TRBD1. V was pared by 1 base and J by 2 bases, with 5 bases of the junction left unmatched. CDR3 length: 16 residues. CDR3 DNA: TGTGCCAGCAGTTTAGGACAGGGGATGACCACAGATACGCAGTATTTT. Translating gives CASSLGQGMTTDTQYF.

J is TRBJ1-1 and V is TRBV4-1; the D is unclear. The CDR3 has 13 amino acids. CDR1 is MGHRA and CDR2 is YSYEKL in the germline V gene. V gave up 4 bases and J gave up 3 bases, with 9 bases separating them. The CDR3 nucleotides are TGCGCCAGCAGCCCAAACAGTTACACTGAAGCTTTCTTT. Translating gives CASSPNSYTEAFF.

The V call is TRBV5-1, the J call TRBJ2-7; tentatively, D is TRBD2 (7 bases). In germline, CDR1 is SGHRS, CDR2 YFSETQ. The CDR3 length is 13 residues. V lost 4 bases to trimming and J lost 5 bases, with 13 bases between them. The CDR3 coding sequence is TGCGCCAGCAGCAAGGGGGGGGGCCACGAGCAGTACGTC. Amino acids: CASSKGGGHEQYV.

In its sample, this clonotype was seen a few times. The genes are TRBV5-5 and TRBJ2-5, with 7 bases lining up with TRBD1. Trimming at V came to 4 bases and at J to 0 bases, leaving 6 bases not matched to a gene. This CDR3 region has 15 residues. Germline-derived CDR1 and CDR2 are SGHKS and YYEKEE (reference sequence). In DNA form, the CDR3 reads TGTGCCAGCAGCCACTTTGACAGGGACCAAGAGACCCAGTACTTC. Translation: CASSHFDRDQETQYF.

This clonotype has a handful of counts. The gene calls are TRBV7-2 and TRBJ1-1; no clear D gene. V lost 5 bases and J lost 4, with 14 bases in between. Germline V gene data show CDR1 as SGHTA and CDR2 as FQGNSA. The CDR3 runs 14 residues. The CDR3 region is CASSPPGVGTEAFF. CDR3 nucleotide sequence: TGTGCCAGCAGCCCCCCTGGGGTTGGCACTGAAGCTTTCTTT.

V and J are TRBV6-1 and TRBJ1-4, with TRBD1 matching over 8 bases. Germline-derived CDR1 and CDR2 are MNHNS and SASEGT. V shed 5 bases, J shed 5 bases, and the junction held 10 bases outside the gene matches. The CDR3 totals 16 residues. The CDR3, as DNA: TGTGCCAGCAGTCCAACAGGGGGAGGGGGCAATGAAAAACTGTTTTTT. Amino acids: CASSPTGGGGNEKLFF.

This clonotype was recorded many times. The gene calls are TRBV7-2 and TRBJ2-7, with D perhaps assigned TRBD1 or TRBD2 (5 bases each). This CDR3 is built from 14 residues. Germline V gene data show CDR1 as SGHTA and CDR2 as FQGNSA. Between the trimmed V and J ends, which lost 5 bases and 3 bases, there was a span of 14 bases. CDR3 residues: CASSPGPGNYEQYF. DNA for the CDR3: TGTGCCAGCAGCCCGGGACCAGGTAACTACGAGCAGTACTTC.

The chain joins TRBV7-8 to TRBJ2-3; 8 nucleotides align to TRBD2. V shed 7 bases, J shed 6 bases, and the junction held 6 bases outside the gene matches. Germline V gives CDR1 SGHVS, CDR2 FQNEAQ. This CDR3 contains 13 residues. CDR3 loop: CASNFGGADTQYF. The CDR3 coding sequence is TGTGCCAGCAACTTCGGGGGGGCCGATACGCAGTATTTT.

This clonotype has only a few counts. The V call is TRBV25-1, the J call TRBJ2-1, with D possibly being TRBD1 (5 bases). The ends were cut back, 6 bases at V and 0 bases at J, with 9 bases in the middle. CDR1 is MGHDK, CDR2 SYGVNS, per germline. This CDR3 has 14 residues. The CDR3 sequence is CASRAGFSYNEQFF. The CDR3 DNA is TGTGCCAGCAGGGCAGGGTTCTCCTACAATGAGCAGTTCTTC.

Here the CDR3 DNA reads TGTGCCAGTAGTGCCGGGGGGGCCGGAGATACGCAGTATTTT. Its protein is CASSAGGAGDTQYF. The chain couples TRBV19 to TRBJ2-3; 8 bases are a match to TRBD2. V dropped 5 bases and J dropped 5; count of bases not matched to a gene: 6. The CDR3 runs to 14 residues. Germline CDR1 LNHDA, CDR2 SQIVND (reference sequence).

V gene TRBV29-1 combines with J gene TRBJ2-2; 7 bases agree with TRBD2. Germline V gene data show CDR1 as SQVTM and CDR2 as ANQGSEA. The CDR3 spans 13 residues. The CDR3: CGGRASNTGELFF. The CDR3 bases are TGCGGGGGGAGGGCTTCGAACACCGGGGAGCTGTTTTTT.

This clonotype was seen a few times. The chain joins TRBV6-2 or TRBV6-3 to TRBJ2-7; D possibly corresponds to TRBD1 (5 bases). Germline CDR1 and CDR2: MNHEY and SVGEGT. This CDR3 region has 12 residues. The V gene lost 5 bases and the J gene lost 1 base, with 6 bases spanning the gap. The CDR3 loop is CASSDSSYEQYF. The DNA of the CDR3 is TGTGCCAGCAGTGACAGTTCCTACGAGCAGTACTTC.

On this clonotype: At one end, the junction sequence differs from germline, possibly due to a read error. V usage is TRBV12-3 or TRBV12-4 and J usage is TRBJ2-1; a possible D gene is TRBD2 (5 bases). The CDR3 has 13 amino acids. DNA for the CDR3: TGTGCCAGCACCACGACGACGGGGAATGGGCAGTTCTTC. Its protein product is CASTTTTGNGQFF.

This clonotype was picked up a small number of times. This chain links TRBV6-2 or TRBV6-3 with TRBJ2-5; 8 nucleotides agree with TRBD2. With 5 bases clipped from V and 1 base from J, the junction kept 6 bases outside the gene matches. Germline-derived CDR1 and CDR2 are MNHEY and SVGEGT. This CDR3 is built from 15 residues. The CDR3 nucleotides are TGTGCCAGCAGTAAACGGGGGGGGAGCCAAGAGACCCAGTACTTC. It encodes CASSKRGGSQETQYF.

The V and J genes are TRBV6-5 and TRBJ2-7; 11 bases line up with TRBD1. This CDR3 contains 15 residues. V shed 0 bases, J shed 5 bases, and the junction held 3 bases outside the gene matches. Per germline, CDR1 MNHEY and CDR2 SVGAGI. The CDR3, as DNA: TGTGCCAGCAGTTACTCCGGGACAGGGGGTGACGAGCAGTACTTC. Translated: CASSYSGTGGDEQYF.

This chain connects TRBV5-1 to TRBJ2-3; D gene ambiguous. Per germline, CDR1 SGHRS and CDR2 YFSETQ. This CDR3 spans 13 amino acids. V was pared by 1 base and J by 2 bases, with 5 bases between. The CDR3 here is CASSLPYTDTQYF. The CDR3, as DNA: TGCGCCAGCAGCTTGCCGTACACAGATACGCAGTATTTT.

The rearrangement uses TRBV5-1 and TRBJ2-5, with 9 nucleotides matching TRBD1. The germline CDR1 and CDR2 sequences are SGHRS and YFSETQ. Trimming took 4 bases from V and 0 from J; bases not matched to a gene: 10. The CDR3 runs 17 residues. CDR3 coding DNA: TGCGCCAGCAGCAGAGGACAGGGGTTAAACCACCAAGAGACCCAGTACTTC. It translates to CASSRGQGLNHQETQYF.

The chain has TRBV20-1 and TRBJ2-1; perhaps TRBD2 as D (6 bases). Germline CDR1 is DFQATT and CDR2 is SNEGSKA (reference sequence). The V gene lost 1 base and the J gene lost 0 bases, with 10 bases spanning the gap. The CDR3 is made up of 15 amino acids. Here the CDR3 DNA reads TGCAGTGCTAGAGCCGACGGGAGCTCCTACAATGAGCAGTTCTTC. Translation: CSARADGSSYNEQFF.

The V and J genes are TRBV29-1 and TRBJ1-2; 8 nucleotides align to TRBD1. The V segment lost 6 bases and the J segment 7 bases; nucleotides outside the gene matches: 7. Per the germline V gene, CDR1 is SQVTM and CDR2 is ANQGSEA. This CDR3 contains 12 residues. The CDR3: CSVTIDRGGYTF. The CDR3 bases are TGCAGCGTCACGATCGACAGGGGTGGCTACACCTTC.